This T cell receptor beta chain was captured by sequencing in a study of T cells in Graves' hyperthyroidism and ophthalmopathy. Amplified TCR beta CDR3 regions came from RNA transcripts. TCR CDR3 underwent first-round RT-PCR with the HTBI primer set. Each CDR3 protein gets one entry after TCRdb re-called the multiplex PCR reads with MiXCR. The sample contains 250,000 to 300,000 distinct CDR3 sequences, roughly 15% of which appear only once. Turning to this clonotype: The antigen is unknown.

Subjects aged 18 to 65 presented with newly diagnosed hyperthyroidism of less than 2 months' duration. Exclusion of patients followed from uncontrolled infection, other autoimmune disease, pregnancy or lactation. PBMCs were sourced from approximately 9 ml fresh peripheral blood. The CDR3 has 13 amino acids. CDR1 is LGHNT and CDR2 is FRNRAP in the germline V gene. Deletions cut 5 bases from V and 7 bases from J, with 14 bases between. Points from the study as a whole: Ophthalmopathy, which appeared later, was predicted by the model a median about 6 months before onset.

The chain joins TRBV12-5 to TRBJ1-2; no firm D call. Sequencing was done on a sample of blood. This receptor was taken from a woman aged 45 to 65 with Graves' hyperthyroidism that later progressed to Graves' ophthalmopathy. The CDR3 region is CASGTDGAPGYTF. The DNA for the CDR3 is TGTGCTAGTGGTACGGACGGAGCGCCTGGCTACACCTTC.